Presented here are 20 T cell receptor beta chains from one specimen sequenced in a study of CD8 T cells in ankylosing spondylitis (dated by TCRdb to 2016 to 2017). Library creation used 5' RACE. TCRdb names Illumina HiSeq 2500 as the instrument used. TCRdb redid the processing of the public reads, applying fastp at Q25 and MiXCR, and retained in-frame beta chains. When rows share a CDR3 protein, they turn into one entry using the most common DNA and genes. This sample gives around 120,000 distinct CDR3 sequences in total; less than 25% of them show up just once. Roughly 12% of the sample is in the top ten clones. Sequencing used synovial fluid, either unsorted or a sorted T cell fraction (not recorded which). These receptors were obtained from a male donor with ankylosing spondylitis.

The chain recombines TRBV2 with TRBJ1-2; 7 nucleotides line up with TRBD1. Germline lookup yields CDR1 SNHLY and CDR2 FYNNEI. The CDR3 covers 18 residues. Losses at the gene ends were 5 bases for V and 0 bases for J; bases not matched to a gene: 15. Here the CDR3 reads CASSQNFRDSTSNYGYTF. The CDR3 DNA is TGTGCCAGCAGTCAAAACTTCCGGGACAGTACCTCTAACTATGGCTACACCTTC.

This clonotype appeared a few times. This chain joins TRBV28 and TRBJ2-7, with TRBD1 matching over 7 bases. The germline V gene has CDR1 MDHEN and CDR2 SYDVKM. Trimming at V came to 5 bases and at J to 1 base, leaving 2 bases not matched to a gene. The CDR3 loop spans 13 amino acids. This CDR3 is CASSDRASYEQYV. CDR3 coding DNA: TGTGCCAGCAGTGACAGGGCTTCCTACGAGCAGTACGTC.

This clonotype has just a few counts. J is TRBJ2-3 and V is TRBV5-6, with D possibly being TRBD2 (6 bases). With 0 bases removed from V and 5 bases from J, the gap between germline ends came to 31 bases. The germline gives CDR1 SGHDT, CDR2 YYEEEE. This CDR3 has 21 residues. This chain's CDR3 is CASSLAFEGRTRREAIDTQYF. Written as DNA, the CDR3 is TGTGCCAGCAGCTTGGCCTTTGAGGGGCGGACCAGGCGGGAAGCAATAGATACGCAGTATTTT.

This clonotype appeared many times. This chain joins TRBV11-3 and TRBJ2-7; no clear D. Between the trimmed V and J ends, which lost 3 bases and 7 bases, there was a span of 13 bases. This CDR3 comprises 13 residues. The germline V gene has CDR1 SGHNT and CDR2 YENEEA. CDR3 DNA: TGTGCCAGCAGCTTGTGGCAGACTGGAGAGCAGTACTTC. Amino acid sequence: CASSLWQTGEQYF.

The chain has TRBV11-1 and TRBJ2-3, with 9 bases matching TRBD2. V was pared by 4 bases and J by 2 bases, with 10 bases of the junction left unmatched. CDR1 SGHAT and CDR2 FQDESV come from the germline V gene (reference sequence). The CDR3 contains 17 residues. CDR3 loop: CASSSPHTSGLTDTQYF. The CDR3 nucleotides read TGTGCCAGCAGCTCACCTCATACTAGCGGGCTCACAGATACGCAGTATTTT.

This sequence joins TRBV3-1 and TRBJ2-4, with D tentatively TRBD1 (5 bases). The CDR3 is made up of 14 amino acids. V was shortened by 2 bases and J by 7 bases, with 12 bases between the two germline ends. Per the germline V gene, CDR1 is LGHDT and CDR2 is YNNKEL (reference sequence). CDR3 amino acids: CASSQSVGVNIQYF. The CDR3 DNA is TGTGCCAGCAGCCAAAGCGTAGGGGTGAACATTCAGTACTTC.

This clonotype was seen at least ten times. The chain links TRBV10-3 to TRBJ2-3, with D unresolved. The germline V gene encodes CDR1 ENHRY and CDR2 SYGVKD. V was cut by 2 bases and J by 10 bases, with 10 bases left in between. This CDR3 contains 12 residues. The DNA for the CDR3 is TGTGCCATCAGTGAGGCGGTAGAAGCGCAGTATTTT. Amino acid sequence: CAISEAVEAQYF.

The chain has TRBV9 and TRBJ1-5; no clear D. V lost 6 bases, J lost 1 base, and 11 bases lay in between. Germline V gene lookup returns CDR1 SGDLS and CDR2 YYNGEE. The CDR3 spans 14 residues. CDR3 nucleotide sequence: TGTGCCAGCACCGCTGACACGAGCAATCAGCCCCAGCATTTT. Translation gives CASTADTSNQPQHF.

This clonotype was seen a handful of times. Here the CDR3 DNA reads TGTGCCAGCAGCTTAGACACCGGAAACACCATATATTTT. Encoded protein: CASSLDTGNTIYF. The chain carries TRBV11-2 and TRBJ1-3; D gene unclear. CDR1 SGHAT and CDR2 FQNNGV come from the germline V gene. V lost 0 bases and J 4 bases, leaving 4 bases between the germline ends. The CDR3 runs 13 residues.

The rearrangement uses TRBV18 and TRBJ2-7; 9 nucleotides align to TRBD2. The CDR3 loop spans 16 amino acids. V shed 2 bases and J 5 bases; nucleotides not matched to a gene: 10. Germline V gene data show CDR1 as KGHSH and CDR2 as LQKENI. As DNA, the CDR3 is TGTGCCAGCTCACCATCTCTTTCTAGCGGGAAGGACGAGCAGTACGTC. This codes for CASSPSLSSGKDEQYV.

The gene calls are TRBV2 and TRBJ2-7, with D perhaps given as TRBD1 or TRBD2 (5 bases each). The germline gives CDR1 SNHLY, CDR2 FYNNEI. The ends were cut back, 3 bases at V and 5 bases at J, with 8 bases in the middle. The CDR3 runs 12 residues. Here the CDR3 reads CASSEEDNEQYV. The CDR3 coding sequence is TGTGCCAGCAGTGAGGAGGACAACGAGCAGTACGTC.

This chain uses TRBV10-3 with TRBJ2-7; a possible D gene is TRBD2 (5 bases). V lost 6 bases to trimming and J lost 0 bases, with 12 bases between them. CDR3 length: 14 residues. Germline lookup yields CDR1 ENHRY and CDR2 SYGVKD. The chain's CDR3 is CAIRQGEGSYEQYF. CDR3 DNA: TGTGCCATCAGACAAGGAGAGGGCTCCTACGAGCAGTACTTC.

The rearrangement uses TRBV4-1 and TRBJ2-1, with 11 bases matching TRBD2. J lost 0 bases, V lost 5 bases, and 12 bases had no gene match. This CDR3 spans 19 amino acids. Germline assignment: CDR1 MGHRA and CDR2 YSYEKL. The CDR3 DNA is TGCGCCAGCAGCTACCCGGGACTAGCGGAGCCCGACTCCTACAATGAGCAGTTCTTC. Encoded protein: CASSYPGLAEPDSYNEQFF.

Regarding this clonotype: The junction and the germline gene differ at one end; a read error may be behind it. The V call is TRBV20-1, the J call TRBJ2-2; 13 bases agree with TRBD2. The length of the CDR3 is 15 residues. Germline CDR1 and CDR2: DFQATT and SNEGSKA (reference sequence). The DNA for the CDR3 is TGCAGTGCAAGAGGACTAGCGGGAGCGGGCGGGGAGCTGTTTTTT. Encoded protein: CSARGLAGAGGELFF.

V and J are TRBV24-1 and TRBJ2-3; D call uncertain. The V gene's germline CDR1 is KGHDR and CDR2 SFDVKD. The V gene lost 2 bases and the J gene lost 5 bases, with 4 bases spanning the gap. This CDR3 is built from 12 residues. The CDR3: CATSDWRDTQYF. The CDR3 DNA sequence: TGTGCCACCAGTGATTGGCGAGATACGCAGTATTTT.

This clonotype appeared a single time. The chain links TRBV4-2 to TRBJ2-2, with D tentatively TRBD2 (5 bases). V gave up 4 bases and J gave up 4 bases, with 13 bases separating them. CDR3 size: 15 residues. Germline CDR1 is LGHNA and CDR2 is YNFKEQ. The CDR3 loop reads CASSLGSAGTGELFF. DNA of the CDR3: TGTGCCAGCAGCCTAGGATCCGCGGGCACCGGGGAGCTGTTTTTT.

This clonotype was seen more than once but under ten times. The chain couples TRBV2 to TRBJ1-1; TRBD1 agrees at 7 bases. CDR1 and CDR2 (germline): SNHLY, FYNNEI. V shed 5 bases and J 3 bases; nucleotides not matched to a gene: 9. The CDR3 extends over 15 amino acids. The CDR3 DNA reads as TGTGCCAGCAGTTTTGACAGGGTGGGGGACACTGAAGCTTTCTTT. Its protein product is CASSFDRVGDTEAFF.

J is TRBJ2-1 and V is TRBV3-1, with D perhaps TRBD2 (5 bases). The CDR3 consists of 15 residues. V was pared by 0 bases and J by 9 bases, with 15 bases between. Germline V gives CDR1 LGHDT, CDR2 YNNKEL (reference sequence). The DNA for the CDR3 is TGTGCCAGCAGCCAAGATTCTGTGAGCGGACTTGAGCAGTTCTTC. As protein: CASSQDSVSGLEQFF.

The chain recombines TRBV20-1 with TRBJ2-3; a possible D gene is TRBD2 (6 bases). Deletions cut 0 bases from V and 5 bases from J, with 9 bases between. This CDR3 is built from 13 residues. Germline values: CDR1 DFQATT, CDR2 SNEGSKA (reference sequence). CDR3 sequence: CSAREAAGDTQYF. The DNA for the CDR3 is TGCAGTGCTAGAGAGGCAGCGGGAGATACGCAGTATTTT.

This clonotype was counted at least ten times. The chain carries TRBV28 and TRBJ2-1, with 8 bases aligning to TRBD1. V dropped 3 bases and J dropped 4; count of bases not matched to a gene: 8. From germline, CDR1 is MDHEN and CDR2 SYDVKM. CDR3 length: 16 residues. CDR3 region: CASSFFAGGLYNEQFF. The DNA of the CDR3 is TGTGCCAGCAGTTTCTTTGCAGGGGGCTTGTACAATGAGCAGTTCTTC.